This TCR beta chain was identified during a study of cytomegalovirus exposure and HLA in healthy donors. CDR1 ENHRY and CDR2 SYGVKD come from the germline V gene. The V gene lost 3 bases and the J gene lost 5 bases, with 16 bases spanning the gap. The CDR3 is 16 amino acids. Method: immunoSEQ multiplex PCR; TCRdb's copy keeps in-frame clones and lacks some. Of 65,000 to 70,000 clones in the sample, about 91% were seen once. V and J are TRBV10-3 and TRBJ2-2; D is undetermined. The sequenced sample was PBMCs. The receptor's source is a young man in good health and CMV-seronegative. CDR3 protein: CAISDPGFPQTGELFF. CDR3 bases: TGTGCCATCAGTGACCCCGGGTTTCCCCAAACCGGGGAGCTGTTTTTT.